The 6 T cell receptor beta chains below were found in one sample sequenced in a study of monozygotic twins with inflammatory bowel disease. For each CDR3 protein, TCRdb gives one entry from its re-call of the 5' RACE reads, without DNA. This table lists under 150,000 distinct CDR3 sequences. Material for sequencing was blood. These receptors originate from a human donor with ulcerative colitis or Crohn's disease, or a healthy co-twin of an affected twin (not recorded which).

V gene TRBV20-1 combines with J gene TRBJ2-7. There are 13 residues in the CDR3. Germline V lookup: CDR1 DFQATT, CDR2 SNEGSKA (reference sequence). This CDR3 is CSAPRKVSYEQYF.

The genes are TRBV28 and TRBJ2-7; as DNA is missing, the TRBD1 call by TCRdb cannot be tested. The germline gives CDR1 MDHEN, CDR2 SYDVKM. This CDR3 is 14 amino acids long. The CDR3 here is CASSTGQGPYEQYF.

This chain connects TRBV9 to TRBJ2-7; TCRdb outputs TRBD1, but without DNA this stays unchecked. The CDR3 covers 14 residues. CDR1 is SGDLS and CDR2 is YYNGEE in the germline V gene. The CDR3 sequence: CASSVGTGNYEQYF.

The rearrangement joins TRBV12-3 or TRBV12-4 to TRBJ2-3. This CDR3 is 13 amino acids long. The CDR3 here is CASSFDPTDTQYF.

The V gene is TRBV29-1, the J gene TRBJ2-1; checking the TCRdb D call of TRBD2 is not possible without DNA. The CDR3 covers 14 residues. CDR1 is SQVTM, CDR2 ANQGSEA, per germline. The CDR3 region is CSVGFREEFNEQFF.

The chain recombines TRBV12-3 or TRBV12-4 with TRBJ1-4; TCRdb names TRBD1, which stays unverified in the absence of DNA. The CDR3 contains 16 residues. The CDR3 spells CASSSTGIRANEKLFF.